The 32 T cell receptor beta chains given below trace back to one sample, sequenced in a study of cytomegalovirus exposure and HLA in healthy donors. Sequencing used immunoSEQ multiplex PCR; TCRdb keeps in-frame clones, though not all of them. The table lists about 65,000 clones, approximately 94% of them singletons, with about 4.5% in the top ten. The sequenced material came from PBMCs. The receptors derive from a man aged 18 to 29 in good health and CMV-seropositive.

The chain recombines TRBV5-6 with TRBJ1-1; 10 positions match TRBD1. The J segment lost 4 bases and the V segment lost 4 bases, leaving 7 bases of the junction unmatched. Germline V gene lookup returns CDR1 SGHDT and CDR2 YYEEEE. The CDR3 spans 15 residues. CDR3 residues: CASSRDRGSGTEAFF. The CDR3 nucleotides read TGTGCCAGCAGCCGGGACAGGGGTTCGGGCACTGAAGCTTTCTTT.

This rearrangement joins TRBV19 to TRBJ2-5; 9 positions match TRBD1. With V trimmed by 6 bases and J by 4 bases, 3 bases remained unmatched. Germline lookup yields CDR1 LNHDA and CDR2 SQIVND (reference sequence). This CDR3 comprises 13 residues. The CDR3 DNA is TGTGCCAGTAGCAGGGACAGGGCAGAGACCCAGTACTTC. Protein product: CASSRDRAETQYF.

This clone was observed a few times. J is TRBJ2-1 and V is TRBV6-4, with 7 bases fitting TRBD2. The V gene end was trimmed by 3 bases and the J gene end by 2 bases; junction bases not matched to a gene: 4. The CDR3 is 15 residues long. Per germline, CDR1 MRHNA and CDR2 SNTAGT. As DNA, the CDR3 is TGTGCCAGCAGTGAGGCAGCGGGGACCTACAATGAGCAGTTCTTC. Translated: CASSEAAGTYNEQFF.

The chain recombines TRBV6-5 with TRBJ2-7, with TRBD1 matching 8 bases. The CDR3 spans 15 residues. The germline gives CDR1 MNHEY, CDR2 SVGAGI. V shed 5 bases and J 4 bases; nucleotides not matched to a gene: 10. The CDR3 loop is CASSNDRDRYYEQYF. The CDR3 DNA reads TGTGCCAGCAGTAATGACCGGGACAGGTATTACGAGCAGTACTTC.

The chain couples TRBV6-6 to TRBJ1-2; 7 nucleotides align to TRBD1. The CDR3 contains 13 residues. V lost 5 bases to trimming and J lost 4 bases; unmatched junction nucleotides: 4. From germline, CDR1 is MNHNY and CDR2 SVGAGI (reference sequence). The CDR3 region is CASSAGTVYGYTF. The CDR3 region has the DNA TGTGCCAGCAGTGCCGGGACAGTCTATGGCTACACCTTC.

The chain's CDR3 is CASRSRGTGGNYLSGANVLTF. The CDR3 DNA is TGTGCCAGCAGGTCAAGGGGGACAGGGGGCAACTATCTCTCTGGGGCCAACGTCCTGACTTTC. V is TRBV28 and J is TRBJ2-6, with 12 bases identical to TRBD1. Per the germline V gene, CDR1 is MDHEN and CDR2 is SYDVKM. The CDR3 runs 21 residues. The V and J ends lost 6 bases and 0 bases, in that order; junction bases with no gene match: 15. Based on the CDR3 plus reference TRBV28 and TRBJ2-6, the full variable domain is DVKVTQSSRYLVKRTGEKVFLECVQDMDHENMFWYRQDPGLGLRLIYFSYDVKMKEKGDIPEGYSVSREKKERFSLILESASTNQTSMYLCASRSRGTGGNYLSGANVLTFGAGSRLTVL.

The rearrangement uses TRBV12-5 and TRBJ2-2; tentative D call: TRBD1 (6 bases). CDR3 length: 15 amino acids. Germline V lookup: CDR1 LGHNT, CDR2 FRNRAP. V was trimmed by 2 bases and J by 4 bases, leaving 11 bases between them. The CDR3 nucleotides are TGTGCTAGTGGTTTGCCAACAGGGCCCACCGGGGAGCTGTTTTTT. It yields the protein CASGLPTGPTGELFF.

Written as DNA, the CDR3 is TGTGCCTGGAGTGTAGGGGGAGAACGGTATTTT. This gives the protein CAWSVGGERYF. V usage is TRBV30 and J usage is TRBJ2-3; weak D call: TRBD1 (6 bases). The CDR3 extends over 11 amino acids. Germline CDR1 reads GTSNPN; CDR2 reads SVGIG (reference sequence). Deletions cut 0 bases from V and 14 bases from J, with 12 bases between.

This chain joins TRBV30 and TRBJ1-3; tentatively, D is TRBD1 (6 bases). V was shortened by 2 bases and J by 6 bases, with 14 bases between the two germline ends. This CDR3 comprises 14 residues. Germline V gene data show CDR1 as GTSNPN and CDR2 as SVGIG (reference sequence). CDR3 region: CAWSQRRGTNTIYF. The CDR3 DNA reads TGTGCCTGGAGTCAACGTAGGGGGACAAACACCATATATTTT.

The chain combines TRBV19 with TRBJ2-1, with 10 bases identical to TRBD2. The germline gives CDR1 LNHDA, CDR2 SQIVND (reference sequence). V lost 3 bases to trimming and J lost 7 bases; unmatched junction nucleotides: 15. This CDR3 comprises 18 residues. The CDR3 spells CASSMILAGLSLGNEQFF. CDR3 nucleotides: TGTGCCAGTAGTATGATACTAGCGGGACTCTCGTTGGGGAATGAGCAGTTCTTC.

The chain recombines TRBV20-1 with TRBJ2-3, with D possibly matching TRBD2 (5 bases). This CDR3 is built from 11 residues. V was shortened by 3 bases and J by 4 bases, with 5 bases between the two germline ends. Germline V gene data show CDR1 as DFQATT and CDR2 as SNEGSKA (reference sequence). The CDR3 region is CSAREADTQYF. The CDR3 DNA reads TGCAGTGCTAGGGAGGCAGATACGCAGTATTTT.

The rearrangement links TRBV6-1 to TRBJ1-2, with 9 nucleotides matching TRBD1. CDR3 size: 15 residues. Trimming took 6 bases from V and 8 from J; bases not matched to a gene: 13. Germline CDR1 reads MNHNS; CDR2 reads SASEGT. The CDR3 is CASSHIPDRGEGYTF. In nucleotides, the CDR3 is TGTGCCAGCAGCCACATCCCGGACAGGGGCGAAGGCTACACCTTC.

V gene TRBV29-1 combines with J gene TRBJ2-5; D may be TRBD1 (6 bases). The CDR3 contains 16 residues. V lost 2 bases, J lost 2 bases, and 18 bases lay in between. CDR1 and CDR2 (germline): SQVTM, ANQGSEA. The CDR3 nucleotides read TGCAGCGTTGAAAGGATAGGACAGAACGTTCAAGAGACCCAGTACTTC. Residues: CSVERIGQNVQETQYF.

The chain employs TRBV29-1 and TRBJ2-4; 12 bases line up with TRBD2. This CDR3 is 12 amino acids long. The J segment lost 8 bases and the V segment lost 7 bases, leaving 3 bases of the junction unmatched. Germline V gene data show CDR1 as SQVTM and CDR2 as ANQGSEA. The CDR3 is CSARTSGDIQYF. DNA for the CDR3: TGCAGCGCCCGGACTAGCGGGGACATTCAGTACTTC.

The chain has TRBV5-6 and TRBJ2-7, with TRBD1 as a possible D gene (5 bases). The V and J ends lost 4 bases and 9 bases respectively, with 17 bases between them. The CDR3 runs 13 residues. Germline values: CDR1 SGHDT, CDR2 YYEEEE. The CDR3 nucleotides read TGTGCCAGCAGCCCCTCTGGACACTCTTTGCAGTACTTC. It codes for CASSPSGHSLQYF.

The DNA of the CDR3 is TGTGCCAGCAGCTCAGGACTAGCGGGAGGTGGGGAGACCCAGTACTTC. Translated: CASSSGLAGGGETQYF. This chain connects TRBV7-3 to TRBJ2-5; 14 bases align to TRBD2. V lost 4 bases, J lost 5 bases, and 6 bases stayed unmatched. The CDR3 has 16 amino acids. Germline assignment: CDR1 SGHTA and CDR2 FQGTGA.

The V and J genes are TRBV10-3 and TRBJ2-7; a weak D match, TRBD1 (6 bases). With 6 bases removed from V and 4 bases from J, the gap between germline ends came to 16 bases. Germline V gene data show CDR1 as ENHRY and CDR2 as SYGVKD. CDR3 length: 14 residues. This CDR3 reads CAISGTKSDYEQYF. Here the CDR3 DNA reads TGTGCCATCAGCGGGACAAAGTCGGATTACGAGCAGTACTTC.

This chain links TRBV30 with TRBJ2-4; D may be TRBD1 (6 bases). Germline-derived CDR1 and CDR2 are GTSNPN and SVGIG (reference sequence). With 1 base removed from V and 0 bases from J, the gap between germline ends came to 10 bases. CDR3 length: 15 amino acids. The CDR3 sequence is CAWSGQVLAKNIQYF. DNA of the CDR3: TGTGCCTGGAGTGGACAGGTTCTAGCCAAAAACATTCAGTACTTC.

The chain recombines TRBV7-9 with TRBJ1-2; tentatively, D is TRBD1 (5 bases). The CDR3 totals 16 residues. The V gene's germline CDR1 is SEHNR and CDR2 FQNEAQ (reference sequence). V was cut by 0 bases and J by 2 bases, with 13 bases left in between. In nucleotides, the CDR3 is TGTGCCAGCAGCTTAGCCCAGGGACTGCGGAACTATGGCTACACCTTC. This translates into CASSLAQGLRNYGYTF.

As to this clone: The junction departs from germline at one end; a sequencing error may be responsible. The chain has TRBV7-7 and TRBJ2-3, with TRBD1 as a possible D gene (6 bases). The CDR3 sequence is 15 residues long. Germline CDR1 SSHAT, CDR2 FNYEAQ (reference sequence). The CDR3, as DNA: TGTGCTAGCAGCTTGGGACAAAGCCTAACAGATACGCAGTATTTT. It translates to CASSLGQSLTDTQYF.

This clone was detected only once. V and J are TRBV4-1 and TRBJ1-2; 9 nucleotides agree with TRBD1. Germline values: CDR1 MGHRA, CDR2 YSYEKL. The CDR3 contains 14 residues. Germline trimming cut 3 bases from V and 5 bases from J; bases unmatched to any gene: 4. For the CDR3, the DNA is TGCGCCAGCAGCCACCGGGGACAGGGTTATGGCTACACCTTC. As protein: CASSHRGQGYGYTF.

The chain carries TRBV19 and TRBJ2-3; possibly TRBD1 for D (6 bases). The CDR3 extends over 13 amino acids. Per the germline V gene, CDR1 is LNHDA and CDR2 is SQIVND (reference sequence). V lost 4 bases to trimming and J lost 4 bases, with 9 bases between them. CDR3 sequence (DNA): TGTGCCAGTAGTAACAGGGTAGCAGATACGCAGTATTTT. This sequence encodes CASSNRVADTQYF.

J is TRBJ2-5 and V is TRBV7-2; TRBD2 aligns across 14 bases. V shed 5 bases, J shed 2 bases, and the junction held 4 bases outside the gene matches. This CDR3 region has 16 residues. Germline V CDR1 and CDR2: SGHTA, FQGNSA. Here the CDR3 reads CASSRRLAGGQETQYF. The DNA for the CDR3 is TGTGCCAGCAGCAGACGACTAGCGGGGGGGCAAGAGACCCAGTACTTC.

This chain links TRBV10-3 with TRBJ1-3; 8 bases agree with TRBD1. The CDR3 runs 16 residues. Germline loops: CDR1 ENHRY, CDR2 SYGVKD. J was trimmed by 1 base and V by 6 bases; bases with no gene match: 8. This CDR3 reads CAISYRGTGSGNTIYF. In DNA, the CDR3 is TGTGCCATCAGCTACAGGGGGACCGGTTCTGGAAACACCATATATTTT.

The count of this clone is one. The rearrangement links TRBV9 to TRBJ2-2; 8 bases agree with TRBD1. The germline CDR1 and CDR2 sequences are SGDLS and YYNGEE. V lost 3 bases and J lost 3; bases outside the gene matches: 7. This CDR3 contains 16 residues. CDR3: CASSEPDREDTGELFF. The CDR3 DNA reads as TGTGCCAGCAGCGAACCGGACAGGGAGGACACCGGGGAGCTGTTTTTT.

The chain couples TRBV29-1 to TRBJ2-1; TRBD1 matches 8 bases. The CDR3 is made up of 14 amino acids. Germline values: CDR1 SQVTM, CDR2 ANQGSEA. V lost 6 bases, J lost 2 bases, and 6 bases stayed unmatched. The chain's CDR3 is CSVVDRGTYNEQFF. CDR3 nucleotides: TGCAGCGTAGTAGACAGGGGTACCTACAATGAGCAGTTCTTC.

The chain joins TRBV27 to TRBJ2-1, with a weak D call TRBD2 (5 bases). The germline V gene has CDR1 MNHEY and CDR2 SMNVEV (reference sequence). This CDR3 contains 13 residues. The V end was cut by 0 bases, the J end by 7 bases, with 7 bases between. CDR3 coding DNA: TGTGCCAGCAGTTTATCACGGGGAAATGAGCAGTTCTTC. Translating it yields CASSLSRGNEQFF.

The chain employs TRBV29-1 and TRBJ2-7; 7 bases are shared with TRBD1. Germline CDR1 is SQVTM and CDR2 is ANQGSEA. The CDR3 has 17 amino acids. V shed 3 bases, J shed 2 bases, and the junction held 16 bases outside the gene matches. The CDR3 DNA reads TGCAGCGTTGACTCCAAGACAGGGCCGACCGTGCCCTACGAGCAGTACTTC. This translates into CSVDSKTGPTVPYEQYF.

V gene TRBV5-6 combines with J gene TRBJ2-5, with TRBD2 matching over 11 bases. V was pared by 5 bases and J by 5 bases, with 14 bases of the junction left unmatched. CDR1 is SGHDT and CDR2 is YYEEEE in the germline V gene. The CDR3 has 17 residues. CDR3 loop: CASSIVRETSGSETQYF. CDR3 DNA sequence: TGTGCCAGCAGTATAGTGAGAGAAACTAGCGGGAGTGAGACCCAGTACTTC.

The gene calls are TRBV2 and TRBJ2-7; no reliable D call. The CDR3 extends over 14 amino acids. Trimming pared 11 bases from V and 0 bases from J, leaving 17 bases between. Per germline, CDR1 SNHLY and CDR2 FYNNEI. The CDR3 protein is CASLRQVNSYEQYF. The CDR3 nucleotides read TGTGCCTCACTTCGTCAGGTCAACTCCTACGAGCAGTACTTC.

The chain recombines TRBV11-2 with TRBJ2-1; possibly TRBD2 for D (5 bases). The germline gives CDR1 SGHAT, CDR2 FQNNGV. V dropped 2 bases and J dropped 0 bases, with 14 bases sitting between them. This CDR3 spans 17 amino acids. CDR3 bases: TGTGCCAGCAGCTTACAGTACGCCCGGGGCTCCTACAATGAGCAGTTCTTC. This sequence encodes CASSLQYARGSYNEQFF.

This clone has just a few counts. This CDR3 reads CASSQATPGFGEKLFF. CDR3 bases: TGCGCCAGCAGCCAAGCGACTCCCGGATTCGGTGAAAAACTGTTTTTT. The chain recombines TRBV4-3 with TRBJ1-4; D is ambiguous. Germline V lookup: CDR1 LGHNA, CDR2 YSLEER. Trimming stripped 1 base from V and 7 bases from J, with 16 bases between. CDR3 length: 16 amino acids.